Listed here is a single T cell receptor beta chain. Antigen specificity is unknown. The record originates from a study of T cells expressing NK-cell markers. Study-wide background: It was sorted CD3+CD56+NKG2C+, CD3+CD56+NKG2C- and CD3+CD56-NKG2C+ T cells that supplied the TCR beta repertoires. Seven HCMV-seropositive donors and one seronegative donor made up the eight sequenced donors. Study-level results: For a few donors, these clonotypes were likewise the leading ones in the CD3+CD56-NKG2C+ fraction. Unclear, still, was the HCMV specificity of the expanded NKG2C+ T cell clones.

TCRdb reprocessed the 5' RACE reads, with one entry per CDR3 protein and no DNA. The clone table shows about 390,000 distinct CDR3 sequences, with the ten largest holding approximately 12%. Sequencing used blood T cells: a sorted CD56 or NKG2C T cell subset, CD4+ or CD8+ T cells, or bulk PBMC T cells (not recorded which). The sequence was collected from a woman in her forties or fifties in good health.

This chain's CDR3 is CASSLVTTNTGELFF. The V and J genes are TRBV11-2 and TRBJ2-2; TCRdb proposes TRBD2, but this gene call is untestable without DNA. Looked up from germline, CDR1 is SGHAT and CDR2 is FQNNGV. CDR3 length equals 15 residues.